This passage covers 3 T cell receptor beta chains from one sample sequenced in a study of cytomegalovirus exposure and HLA in healthy donors. PCR involved 60 Vbeta and 13 Jbeta primers. Libraries were prepared by immunoSEQ multiplex PCR; TCRdb keeps only in-frame clonotypes and omits some of them. This table holds about 110,000 clones, 81% found once. The sample comprised PBMCs. These receptors were taken from a woman in her 30s in good health and CMV-seronegative.

About this clone itself: This CDR3 is also generated by other DNA sequences in the sample. The chain uses TRBV7-6 and TRBJ2-2, with TRBD1 matching over 7 bases. J gave up 5 bases and V 5 bases, and 5 bases lay outside the gene matches. Germline lookup yields CDR1 SGHVS and CDR2 FNYEAQ. The CDR3 has 14 amino acids. CDR3 bases: TGTGCCAGCAGCCCGGGACAGCCTACCGGGGAGCTGTTTTTT. It translates to CASSPGQPTGELFF.

The chain is built from TRBV28 and TRBJ1-5; D possibly corresponds to TRBD1 (5 bases). CDR1 is MDHEN and CDR2 is SYDVKM in the germline V gene. CDR3 length: 13 residues. The germline V and J ends were trimmed by 7 bases and 4 bases, with 11 bases remaining between them. CDR3 amino acids: CASTSQGNQPQHF. CDR3 coding DNA: TGTGCCAGCACCTCTCAGGGTAATCAGCCCCAGCATTTT.

A word on this clone: The junction departs from germline at one end; a sequencing error may be responsible. The gene calls are TRBV7-9 and TRBJ2-2; D is unclear. The length of the CDR3 is 12 residues. Germline assignment: CDR1 SEHNR and CDR2 FQNEAQ (reference sequence). CDR3 nucleotide sequence: TGTTCCAGCAGCCCGGTCTCGAGGGAGCTGTTTTTT. Amino acid sequence: CSSSPVSRELFF.